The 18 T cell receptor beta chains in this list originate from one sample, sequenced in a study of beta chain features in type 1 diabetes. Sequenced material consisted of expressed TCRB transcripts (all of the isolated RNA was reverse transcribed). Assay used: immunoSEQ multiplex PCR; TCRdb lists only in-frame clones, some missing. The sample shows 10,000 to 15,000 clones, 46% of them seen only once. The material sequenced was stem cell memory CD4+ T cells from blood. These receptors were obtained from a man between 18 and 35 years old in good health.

CDR3 nucleotides: TGTGCCAGCAGCTTATCGGGTTTGGGTTCACCCCTCCACTTT. Translating gives CASSLSGLGSPLHF. The genes are TRBV7-2 and TRBJ1-6; the D is unclear. In germline, CDR1 is SGHTA, CDR2 FQGNSA. V lost 2 bases and J 9 bases, leaving 11 bases between the germline ends. This CDR3 region has 14 residues. Complete variable domain (other parts from reference TRBV7-2 and TRBJ1-6): GAGVSQSPSNKVTEKGKDVELRCDPISGHTALYWYRQSLGQGLEFLIYFQGNSAPDKSGLPSDRFSAERTGGSVSTLTIQRTQQEDSAVYLCASSLSGLGSPLHFGNGTRLTVT.

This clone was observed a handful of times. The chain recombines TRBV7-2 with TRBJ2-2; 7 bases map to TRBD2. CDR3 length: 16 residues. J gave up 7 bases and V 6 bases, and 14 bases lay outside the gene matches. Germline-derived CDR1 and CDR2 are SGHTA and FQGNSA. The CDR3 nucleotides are TGTGCCAGCAGTTTGGGGTTTTTCGGGGGGATCGGGGAGCTGTTTTTT. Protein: CASSLGFFGGIGELFF.

DNA of the CDR3: TGTGCCAGCAGCCTAGAAGGGGTTGAAAAACTGTTTTTT. It is translated as CASSLEGVEKLFF. V usage is TRBV7-2 and J usage is TRBJ1-4; possible D gene TRBD1, 5 bases. This CDR3 contains 13 residues. Germline loops: CDR1 SGHTA, CDR2 FQGNSA. Trimming left V 5 bases short and J 7 bases short, with 11 bases between.

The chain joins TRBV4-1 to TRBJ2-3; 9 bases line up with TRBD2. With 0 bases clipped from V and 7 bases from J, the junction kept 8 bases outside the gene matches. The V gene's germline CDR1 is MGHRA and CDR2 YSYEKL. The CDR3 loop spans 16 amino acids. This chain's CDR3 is CASSQDSTSGANTQYF. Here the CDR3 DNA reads TGCGCCAGCAGCCAAGATTCGACTAGCGGTGCTAATACGCAGTATTTT.

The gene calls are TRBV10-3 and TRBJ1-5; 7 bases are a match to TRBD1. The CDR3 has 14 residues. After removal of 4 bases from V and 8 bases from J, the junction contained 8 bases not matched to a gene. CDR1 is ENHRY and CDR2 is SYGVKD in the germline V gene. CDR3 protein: CAISGRGRGEPQHF. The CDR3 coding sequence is TGTGCCATCAGTGGGCGGGGCAGGGGGGAGCCCCAGCATTTT.

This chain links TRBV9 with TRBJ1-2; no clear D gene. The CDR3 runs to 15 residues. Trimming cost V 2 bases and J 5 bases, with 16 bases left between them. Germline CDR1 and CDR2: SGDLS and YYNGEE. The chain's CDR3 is CASSVAEGGSYGYTF. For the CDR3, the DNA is TGTGCCAGCAGCGTCGCGGAGGGAGGAAGTTATGGCTACACCTTC.

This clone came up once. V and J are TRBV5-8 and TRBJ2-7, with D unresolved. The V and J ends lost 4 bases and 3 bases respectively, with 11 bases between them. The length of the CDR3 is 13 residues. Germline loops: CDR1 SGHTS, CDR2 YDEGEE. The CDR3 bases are TGTGCCAGCAGCGGGCCCTACCTCTACGAGCAGTACTTC. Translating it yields CASSGPYLYEQYF.

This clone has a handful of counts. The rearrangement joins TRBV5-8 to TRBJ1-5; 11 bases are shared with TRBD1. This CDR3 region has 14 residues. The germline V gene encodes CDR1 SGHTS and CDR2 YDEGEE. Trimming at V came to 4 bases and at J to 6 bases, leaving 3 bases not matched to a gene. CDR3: CASSMDRGLQPQHF. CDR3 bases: TGTGCCAGCAGCATGGACAGGGGGCTTCAGCCCCAGCATTTT.

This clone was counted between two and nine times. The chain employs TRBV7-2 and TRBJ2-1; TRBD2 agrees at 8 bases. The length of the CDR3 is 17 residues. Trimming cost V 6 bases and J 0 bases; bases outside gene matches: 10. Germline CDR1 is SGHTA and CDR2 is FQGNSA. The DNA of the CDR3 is TGTGCCAGCAGACTAGAGTGGGGGACTAGCTCCTACAATGAGCAGTTCTTC. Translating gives CASRLEWGTSSYNEQFF. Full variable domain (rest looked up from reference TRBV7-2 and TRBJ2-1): GAGVSQSPSNKVTEKGKDVELRCDPISGHTALYWYRQSLGQGLEFLIYFQGNSAPDKSGLPSDRFSAERTGGSVSTLTIQRTQQEDSAVYLCASRLEWGTSSYNEQFFGPGTRLTVL.

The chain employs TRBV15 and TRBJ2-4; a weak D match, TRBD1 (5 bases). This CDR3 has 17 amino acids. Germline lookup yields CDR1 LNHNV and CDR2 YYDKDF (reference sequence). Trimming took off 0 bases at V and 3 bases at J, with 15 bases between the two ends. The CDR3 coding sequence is TGTGCCACCAGCAGAGATGACGGCAGGGTTAGCAAAAACATTCAGTACTTC. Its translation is CATSRDDGRVSKNIQYF.

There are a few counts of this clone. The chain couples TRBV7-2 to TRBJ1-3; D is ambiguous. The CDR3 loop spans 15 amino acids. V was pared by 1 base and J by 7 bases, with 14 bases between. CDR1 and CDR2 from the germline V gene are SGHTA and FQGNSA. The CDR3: CASSLGGGSLNTIYF. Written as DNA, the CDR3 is TGTGCCAGCAGCTTAGGTGGAGGGAGTCTCAACACCATATATTTT.

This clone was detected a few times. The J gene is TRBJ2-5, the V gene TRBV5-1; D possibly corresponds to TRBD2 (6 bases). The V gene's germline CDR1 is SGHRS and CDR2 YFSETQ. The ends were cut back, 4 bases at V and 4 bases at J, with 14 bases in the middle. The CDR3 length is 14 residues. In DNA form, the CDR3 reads TGCGCCAGCAGCCCGGGGGTGATACGAGAGACCCAGTACTTC. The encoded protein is CASSPGVIRETQYF.

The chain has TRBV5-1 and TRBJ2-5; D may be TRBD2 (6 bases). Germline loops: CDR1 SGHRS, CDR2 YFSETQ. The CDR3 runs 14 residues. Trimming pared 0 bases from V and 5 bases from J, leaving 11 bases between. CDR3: CASSLVPGRETQYF. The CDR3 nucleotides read TGCGCCAGCAGCTTGGTCCCAGGGAGGGAGACCCAGTACTTC.

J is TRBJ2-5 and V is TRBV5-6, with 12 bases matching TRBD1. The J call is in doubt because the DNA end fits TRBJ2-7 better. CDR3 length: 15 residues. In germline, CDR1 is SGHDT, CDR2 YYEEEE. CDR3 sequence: CASSKGQGATYEQYF. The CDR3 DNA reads TGTGCCAGCAGCAAGGGACAGGGGGCCACCTACGAGCAGTACTTC.

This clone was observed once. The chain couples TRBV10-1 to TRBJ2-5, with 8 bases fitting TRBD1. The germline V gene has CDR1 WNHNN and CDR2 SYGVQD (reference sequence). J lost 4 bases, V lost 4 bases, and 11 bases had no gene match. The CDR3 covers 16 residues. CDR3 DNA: TGCGCCAGCAGTGTGAGAACGACAGGGGAGCGAGAGACCCAGTACTTC. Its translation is CASSVRTTGERETQYF.

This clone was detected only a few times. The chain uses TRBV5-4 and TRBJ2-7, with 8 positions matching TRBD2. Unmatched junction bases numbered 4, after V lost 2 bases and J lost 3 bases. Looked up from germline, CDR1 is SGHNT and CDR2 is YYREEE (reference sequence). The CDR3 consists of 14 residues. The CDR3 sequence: CASSFRTSGYEQYF. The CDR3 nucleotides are TGTGCCAGCAGCTTTAGAACTAGCGGCTACGAGCAGTACTTC.

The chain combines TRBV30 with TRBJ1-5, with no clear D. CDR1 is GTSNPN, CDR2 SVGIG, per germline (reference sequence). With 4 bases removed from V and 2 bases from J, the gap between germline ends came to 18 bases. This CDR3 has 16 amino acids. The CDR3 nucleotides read TGTGCCTGGACTCCTCGGCGGCCGGAAGGCAATCAGCCCCAGCATTTT. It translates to CAWTPRRPEGNQPQHF.

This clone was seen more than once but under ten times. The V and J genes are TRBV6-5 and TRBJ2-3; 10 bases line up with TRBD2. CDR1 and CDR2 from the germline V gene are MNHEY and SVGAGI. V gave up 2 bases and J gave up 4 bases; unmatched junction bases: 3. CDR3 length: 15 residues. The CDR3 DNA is TGTGCCAGCAGTTACGGGACTAGCGCTGCAGATACGCAGTATTTT. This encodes CASSYGTSAADTQYF.